The sequence of this T cell receptor beta chain was determined in a study of T cell responses to AZD1222 COVID-19 vaccine. This clone was found a few times. Its antigen is not identified. Points from the study as a whole: All repertoire sampling was performed exclusively after the peak T cell response.

The assay was immunoSEQ multiplex PCR, and TCRdb's table has in-frame clones only and misses some. The table shows about 120,000 clones, with 89% occurring only once. Sequenced material: peripheral blood, taken on day 0 of AZD1222 vaccination. The receptor comes from an adult in good health.

The CDR3 reads CASTADVGSHNEQFF. The CDR3 DNA reads as TGTGCCAGCACCGCAGATGTAGGGTCCCACAATGAGCAGTTCTTC. V gene TRBV6-4 combines with J gene TRBJ2-1; D is uncertain. With 7 bases removed from V and 5 bases from J, the gap between germline ends came to 18 bases. Germline values: CDR1 MRHNA, CDR2 SNTAGT. This CDR3 is 15 amino acids long.